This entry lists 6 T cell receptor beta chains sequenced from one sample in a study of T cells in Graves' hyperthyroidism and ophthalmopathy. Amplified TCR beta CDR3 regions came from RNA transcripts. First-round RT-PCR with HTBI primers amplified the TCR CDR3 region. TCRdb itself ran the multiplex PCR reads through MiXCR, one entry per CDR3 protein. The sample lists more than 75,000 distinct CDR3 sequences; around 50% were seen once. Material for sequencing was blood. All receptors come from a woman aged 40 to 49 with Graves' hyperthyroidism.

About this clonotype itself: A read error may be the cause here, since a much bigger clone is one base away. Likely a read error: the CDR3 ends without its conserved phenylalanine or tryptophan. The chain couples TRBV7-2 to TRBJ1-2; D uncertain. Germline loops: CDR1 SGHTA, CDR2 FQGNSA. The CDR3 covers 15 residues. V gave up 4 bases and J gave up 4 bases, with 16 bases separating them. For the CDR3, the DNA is TGTGCCAGCAGCTCAGAATATGGGCTCCCCTATGGCTACACCATC. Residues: CASSSEYGLPYGYTI.

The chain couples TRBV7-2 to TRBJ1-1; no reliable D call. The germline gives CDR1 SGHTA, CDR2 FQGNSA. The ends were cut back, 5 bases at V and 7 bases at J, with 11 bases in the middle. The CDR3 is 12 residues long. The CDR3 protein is CASSPGQHEAFF. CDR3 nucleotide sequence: TGTGCCAGCAGCCCCGGGCAGCATGAAGCTTTCTTT.

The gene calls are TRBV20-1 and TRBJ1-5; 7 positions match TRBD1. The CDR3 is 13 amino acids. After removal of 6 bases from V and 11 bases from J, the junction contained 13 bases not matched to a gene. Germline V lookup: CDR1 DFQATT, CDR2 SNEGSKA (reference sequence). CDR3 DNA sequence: TGCAGTGCCCAACAGGGGAACGGAGAGACCCAGCATTTT. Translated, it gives CSAQQGNGETQHF.

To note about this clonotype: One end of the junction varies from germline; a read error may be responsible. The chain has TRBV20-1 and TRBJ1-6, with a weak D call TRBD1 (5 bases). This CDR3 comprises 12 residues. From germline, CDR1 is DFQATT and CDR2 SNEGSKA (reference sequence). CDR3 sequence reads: CRARKGNSPLHF. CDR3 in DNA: TGCCGTGCTAGAAAGGGGAATTCACCCCTCCACTTT.

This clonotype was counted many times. CDR3: CASSSYPPGTFKDYGYTF. The CDR3 DNA follows: TGTGCCAGCAGTTCGTACCCGCCCGGGACGTTTAAGGACTATGGCTACACCTTC. The J gene is TRBJ1-2, the V gene TRBV12-3 or TRBV12-4; a weak D match, TRBD1 (5 bases). Between the trimmed V and J ends, which lost 4 bases and 3 bases, there was a span of 24 bases. The CDR3 totals 18 residues.

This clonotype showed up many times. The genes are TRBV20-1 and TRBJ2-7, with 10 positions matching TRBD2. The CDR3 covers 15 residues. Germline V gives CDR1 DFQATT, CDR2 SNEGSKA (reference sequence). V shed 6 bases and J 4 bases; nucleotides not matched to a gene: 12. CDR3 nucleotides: TGCAGTGCCCTAGACAGGGCTAGCGGGAGTTACGAGCAGTACTTC. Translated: CSALDRASGSYEQYF.